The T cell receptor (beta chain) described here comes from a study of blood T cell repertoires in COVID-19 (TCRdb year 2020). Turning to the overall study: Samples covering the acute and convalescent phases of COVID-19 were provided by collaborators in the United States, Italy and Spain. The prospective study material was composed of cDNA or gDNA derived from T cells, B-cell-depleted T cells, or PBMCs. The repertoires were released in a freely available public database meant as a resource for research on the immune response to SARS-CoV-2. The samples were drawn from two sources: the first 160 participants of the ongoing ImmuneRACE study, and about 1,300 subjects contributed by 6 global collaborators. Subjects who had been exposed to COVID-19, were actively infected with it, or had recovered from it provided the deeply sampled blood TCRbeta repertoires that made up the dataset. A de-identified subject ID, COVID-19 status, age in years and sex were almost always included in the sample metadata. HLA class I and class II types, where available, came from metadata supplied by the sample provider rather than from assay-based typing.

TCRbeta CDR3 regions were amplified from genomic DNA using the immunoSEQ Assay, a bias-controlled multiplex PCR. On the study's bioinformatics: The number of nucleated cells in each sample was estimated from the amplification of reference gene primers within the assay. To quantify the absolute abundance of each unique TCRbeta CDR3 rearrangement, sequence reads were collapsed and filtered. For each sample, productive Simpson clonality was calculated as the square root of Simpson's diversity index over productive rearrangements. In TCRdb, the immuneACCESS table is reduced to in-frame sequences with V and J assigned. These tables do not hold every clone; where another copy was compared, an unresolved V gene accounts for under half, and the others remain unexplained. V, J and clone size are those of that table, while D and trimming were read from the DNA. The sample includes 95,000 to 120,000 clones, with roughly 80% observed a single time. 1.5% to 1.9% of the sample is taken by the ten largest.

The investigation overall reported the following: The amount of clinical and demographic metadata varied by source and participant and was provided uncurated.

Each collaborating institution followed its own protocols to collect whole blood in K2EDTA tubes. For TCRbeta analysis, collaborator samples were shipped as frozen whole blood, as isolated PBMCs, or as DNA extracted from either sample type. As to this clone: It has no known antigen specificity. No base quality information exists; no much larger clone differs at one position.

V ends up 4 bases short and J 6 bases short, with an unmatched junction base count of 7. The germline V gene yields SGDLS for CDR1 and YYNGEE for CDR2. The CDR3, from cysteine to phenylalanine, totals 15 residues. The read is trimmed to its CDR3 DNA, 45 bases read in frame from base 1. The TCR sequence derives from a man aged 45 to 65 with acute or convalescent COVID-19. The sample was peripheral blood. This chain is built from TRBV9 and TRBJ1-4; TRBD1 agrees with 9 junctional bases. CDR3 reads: CASSPRTGDYEKLFF. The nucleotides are TGTGCCAGCAGCCCCCGGACAGGGGACTATGAAAAACTGTTTTTT.